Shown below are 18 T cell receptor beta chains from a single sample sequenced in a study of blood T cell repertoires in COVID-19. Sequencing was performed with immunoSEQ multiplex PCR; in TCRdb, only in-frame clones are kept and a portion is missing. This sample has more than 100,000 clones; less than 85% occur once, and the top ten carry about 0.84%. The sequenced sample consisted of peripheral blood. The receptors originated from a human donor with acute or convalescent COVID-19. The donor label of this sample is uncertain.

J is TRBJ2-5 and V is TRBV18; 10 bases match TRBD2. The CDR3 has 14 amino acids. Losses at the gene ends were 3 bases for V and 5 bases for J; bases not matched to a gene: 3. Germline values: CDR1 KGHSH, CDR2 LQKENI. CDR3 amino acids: CASSPGLARETQYF. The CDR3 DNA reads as TGTGCCAGCTCACCGGGACTAGCGAGGGAGACCCAGTACTTC.

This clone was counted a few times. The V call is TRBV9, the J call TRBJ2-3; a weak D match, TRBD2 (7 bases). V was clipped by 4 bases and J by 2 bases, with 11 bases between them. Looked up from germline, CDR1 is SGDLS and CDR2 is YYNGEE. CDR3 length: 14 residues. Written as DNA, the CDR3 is TGTGCCAGCAGCACGGCGGGGGCCACAGATACGCAGTATTTT. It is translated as CASSTAGATDTQYF.

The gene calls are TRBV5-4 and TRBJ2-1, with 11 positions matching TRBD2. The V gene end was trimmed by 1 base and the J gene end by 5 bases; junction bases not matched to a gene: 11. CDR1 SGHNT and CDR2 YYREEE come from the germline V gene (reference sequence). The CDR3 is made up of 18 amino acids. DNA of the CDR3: TGTGCCAGCAGCTTGAGGCCCACTAGCGGGGGTTCCCACAATGAGCAGTTCTTC. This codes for CASSLRPTSGGSHNEQFF.

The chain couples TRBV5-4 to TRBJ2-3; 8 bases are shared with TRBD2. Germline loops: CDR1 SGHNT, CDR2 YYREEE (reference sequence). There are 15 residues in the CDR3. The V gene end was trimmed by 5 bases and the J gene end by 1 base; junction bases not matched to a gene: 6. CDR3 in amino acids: CASSAGGGRTDTQYF. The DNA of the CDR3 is TGTGCCAGCAGTGCCGGGGGGGGCCGCACAGATACGCAGTATTTT. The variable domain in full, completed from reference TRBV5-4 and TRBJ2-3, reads ETGVTQSPTHLIKTRGQQVTLRCSSQSGHNTVSWYQQALGQGPQFIFQYYREEENGRGNFPPRFSGLQFPNYSSELNVNALELDDSALYLCASSAGGGRTDTQYFGPGTRLTVL.

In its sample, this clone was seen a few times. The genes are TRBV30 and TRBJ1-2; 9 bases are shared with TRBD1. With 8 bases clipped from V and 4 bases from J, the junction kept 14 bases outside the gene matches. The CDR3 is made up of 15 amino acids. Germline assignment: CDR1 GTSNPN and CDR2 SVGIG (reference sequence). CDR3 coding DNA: TGTGCCGGGGATCCGGGACAGGGAAGGATCTATGGCTACACCTTC. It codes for CAGDPGQGRIYGYTF. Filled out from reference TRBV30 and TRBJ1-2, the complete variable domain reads SQTIHQWPATLVQPVGSPLSLECTVEGTSNPNLYWYRQAAGRGLQLLFYSVGIGQISSEVPQNLSASRPQDRQFILSSKKLLLSDSGFYLCAGDPGQGRIYGYTFGSGTRLTVV.

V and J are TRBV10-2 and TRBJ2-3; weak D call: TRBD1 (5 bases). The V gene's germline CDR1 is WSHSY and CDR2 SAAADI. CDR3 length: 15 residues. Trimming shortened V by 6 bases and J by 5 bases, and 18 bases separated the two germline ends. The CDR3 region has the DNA TGCGCCAGCAGAGGGGTAGTGGGGCCCGGAGATACGCAGTATTTT. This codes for CASRGVVGPGDTQYF.

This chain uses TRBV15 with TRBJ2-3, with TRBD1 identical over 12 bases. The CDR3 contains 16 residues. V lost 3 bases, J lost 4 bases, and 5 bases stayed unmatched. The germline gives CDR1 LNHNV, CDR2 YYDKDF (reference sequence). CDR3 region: CATSRGQGAKADTQYF. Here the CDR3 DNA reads TGTGCCACCAGCAGGGGACAGGGGGCGAAGGCAGATACGCAGTATTTT.

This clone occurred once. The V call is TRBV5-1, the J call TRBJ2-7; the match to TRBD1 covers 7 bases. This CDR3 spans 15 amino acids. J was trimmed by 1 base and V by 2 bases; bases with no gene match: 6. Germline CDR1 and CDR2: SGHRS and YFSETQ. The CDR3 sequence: CASSFGDSGSYEQYF. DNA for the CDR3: TGCGCCAGCAGCTTCGGGGACAGCGGTTCCTACGAGCAGTACTTC.

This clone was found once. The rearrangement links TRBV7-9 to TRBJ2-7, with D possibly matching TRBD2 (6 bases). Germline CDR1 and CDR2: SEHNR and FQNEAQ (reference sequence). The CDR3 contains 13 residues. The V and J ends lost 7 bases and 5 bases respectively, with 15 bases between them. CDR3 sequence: CASTLAGPNEQYF. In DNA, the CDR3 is TGTGCCAGCACCCTGGCGGGGCCCAACGAGCAGTACTTC.

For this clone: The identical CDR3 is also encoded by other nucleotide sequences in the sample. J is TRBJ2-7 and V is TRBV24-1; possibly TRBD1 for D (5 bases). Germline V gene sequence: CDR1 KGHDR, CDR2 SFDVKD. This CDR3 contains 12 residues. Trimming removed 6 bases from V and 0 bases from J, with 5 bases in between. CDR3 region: CATSQGSYEQYF. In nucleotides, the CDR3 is TGTGCCACCAGTCAGGGCTCCTACGAGCAGTACTTC.

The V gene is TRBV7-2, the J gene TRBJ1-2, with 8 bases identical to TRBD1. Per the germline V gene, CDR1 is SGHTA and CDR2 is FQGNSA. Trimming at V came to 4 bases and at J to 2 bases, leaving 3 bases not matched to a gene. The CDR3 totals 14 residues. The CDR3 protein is CASSWSGGNYGYTF. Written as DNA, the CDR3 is TGTGCCAGCAGCTGGTCAGGGGGCAACTATGGCTACACCTTC.

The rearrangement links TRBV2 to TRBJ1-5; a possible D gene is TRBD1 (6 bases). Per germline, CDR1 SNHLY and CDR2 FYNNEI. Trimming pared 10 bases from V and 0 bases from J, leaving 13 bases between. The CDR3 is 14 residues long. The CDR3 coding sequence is TGTGCCAAAAAGGACAGACCTAGCAATCAGCCCCAGCATTTT. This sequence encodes CAKKDRPSNQPQHF.

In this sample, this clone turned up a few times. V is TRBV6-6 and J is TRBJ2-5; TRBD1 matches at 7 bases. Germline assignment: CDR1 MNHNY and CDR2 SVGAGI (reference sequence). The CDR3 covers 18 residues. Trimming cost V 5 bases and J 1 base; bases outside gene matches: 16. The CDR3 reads CASSPVARQGVFQETQYF. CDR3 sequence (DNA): TGTGCCAGCAGTCCCGTAGCCAGACAGGGCGTTTTCCAAGAGACCCAGTACTTC.

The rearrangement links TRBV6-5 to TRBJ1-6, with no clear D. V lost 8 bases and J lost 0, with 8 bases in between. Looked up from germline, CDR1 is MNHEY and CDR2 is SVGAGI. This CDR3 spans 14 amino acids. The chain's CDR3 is CASAESSYNSPLHF. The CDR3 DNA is TGTGCCAGCGCGGAGAGCTCCTATAATTCACCCCTCCACTTT.

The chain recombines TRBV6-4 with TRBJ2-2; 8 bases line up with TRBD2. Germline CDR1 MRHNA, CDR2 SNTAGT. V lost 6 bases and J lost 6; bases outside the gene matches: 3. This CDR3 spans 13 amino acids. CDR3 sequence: CASSPGGAGELFF. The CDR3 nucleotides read TGTGCCAGCAGCCCCGGGGGGGCCGGGGAGCTGTTTTTT.

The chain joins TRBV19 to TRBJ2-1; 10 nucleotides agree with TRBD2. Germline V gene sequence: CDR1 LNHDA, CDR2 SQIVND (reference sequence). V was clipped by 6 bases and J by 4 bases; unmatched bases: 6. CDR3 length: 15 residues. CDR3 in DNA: TGTGCCAGTAGGACTAGCGGGTATTCTTACAATGAGCAGTTCTTC. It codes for CASRTSGYSYNEQFF.

This CDR3 reads CAWSRAGTGNNQPQHF. The CDR3 DNA follows: TGTGCCTGGAGTCGGGCCGGGACAGGTAACAATCAGCCCCAGCATTTT. The chain has TRBV30 and TRBJ1-5; TRBD1 aligns across 8 bases. J gave up 3 bases and V 2 bases, and 9 bases lay outside the gene matches. The CDR3 is 16 residues long. Per germline, CDR1 GTSNPN and CDR2 SVGIG (reference sequence).

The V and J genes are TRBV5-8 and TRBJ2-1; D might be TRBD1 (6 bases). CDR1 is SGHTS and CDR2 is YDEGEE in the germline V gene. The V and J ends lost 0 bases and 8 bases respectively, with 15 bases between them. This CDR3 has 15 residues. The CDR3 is CASSLEGGTGDEQFF. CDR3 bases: TGTGCCAGCAGCTTGGAAGGGGGAACGGGCGATGAGCAGTTCTTC.